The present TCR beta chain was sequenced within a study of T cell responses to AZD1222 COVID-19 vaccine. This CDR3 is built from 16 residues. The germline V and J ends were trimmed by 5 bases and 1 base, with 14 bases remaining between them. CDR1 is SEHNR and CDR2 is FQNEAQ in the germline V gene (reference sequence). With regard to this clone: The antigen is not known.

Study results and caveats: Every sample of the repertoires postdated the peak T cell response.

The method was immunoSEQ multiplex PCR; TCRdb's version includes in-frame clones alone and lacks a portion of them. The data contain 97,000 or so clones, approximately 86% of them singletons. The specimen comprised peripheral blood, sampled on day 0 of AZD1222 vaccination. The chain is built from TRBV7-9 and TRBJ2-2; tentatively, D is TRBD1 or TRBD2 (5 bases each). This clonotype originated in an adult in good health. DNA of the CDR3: TGTGCCAGCAGCCTCCCCCTGGGGGTGAACACCGGGGAGCTGTTTTTT. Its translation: CASSLPLGVNTGELFF.